This TCR beta chain was captured by sequencing in a study of blood T cell repertoires in COVID-19. As handled by the study authors: Nucleated cell number was recorded as an estimate derived from reference gene primer amplification. Using immunoSEQ multiplex PCR, the repertoire was profiled, and TCRdb retains in-frame clones only, with some absent. The V and J calls and clone size are taken from that table; D and trimming were inferred from the DNA. The sample includes 150,000 to 200,000 clones, roughly nine tenths of them seen just once. Germline lookup yields CDR1 KGHSH and CDR2 LQKENI. The CDR3 covers 14 residues. The V gene lost 6 bases and the J gene lost 6 bases, with 12 bases spanning the gap.

The specimen was peripheral blood. The chain has TRBV18 and TRBJ1-6, with a possible D match to TRBD1 (6 bases). The sequence was collected from a young man with acute or convalescent COVID-19. CDR3 nucleotide sequence: TGTGCCAGCTCCCCGGTCAGGGGTAATTCACCCCTCCACTTT. This codes for CASSPVRGNSPLHF.